Included here is one TCR beta chain sequence, with context. The data originate from a study of monozygotic twins with inflammatory bowel disease. Reprocessing the 5' RACE reads, TCRdb reports a single entry for every CDR3 protein and omits DNA. Its clone listing holds over 110,000 distinct CDR3 sequences. CDR3 size: 14 residues. Germline CDR1 is MNHNS and CDR2 is SASEGT. The receptor was isolated from a human donor with ulcerative colitis or Crohn's disease, or a healthy co-twin of an affected twin (not recorded which). The material sequenced was blood. The chain employs TRBV6-1 and TRBJ1-2. The CDR3: CASSPMGFLYGYTF.